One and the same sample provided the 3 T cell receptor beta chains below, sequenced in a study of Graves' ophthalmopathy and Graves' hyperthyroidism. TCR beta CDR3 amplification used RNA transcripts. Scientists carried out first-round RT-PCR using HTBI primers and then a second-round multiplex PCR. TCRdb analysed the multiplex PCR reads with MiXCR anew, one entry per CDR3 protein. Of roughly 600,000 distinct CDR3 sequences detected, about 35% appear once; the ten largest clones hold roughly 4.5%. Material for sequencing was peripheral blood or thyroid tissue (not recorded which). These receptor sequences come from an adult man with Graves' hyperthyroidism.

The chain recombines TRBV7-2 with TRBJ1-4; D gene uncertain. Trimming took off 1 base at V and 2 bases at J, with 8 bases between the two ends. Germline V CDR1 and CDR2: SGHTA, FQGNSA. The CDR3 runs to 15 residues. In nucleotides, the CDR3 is TGTGCCAGCAGCTTAGTGGTGGGGACTAATGAAAAACTGTTTTTT. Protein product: CASSLVVGTNEKLFF.

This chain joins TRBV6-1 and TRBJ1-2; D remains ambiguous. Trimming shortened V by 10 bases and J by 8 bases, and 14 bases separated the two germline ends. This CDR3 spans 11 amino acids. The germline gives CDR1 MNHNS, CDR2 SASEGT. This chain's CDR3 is CAINTRGGYTF. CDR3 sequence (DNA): TGTGCCATAAATACCCGGGGAGGCTACACCTTC.

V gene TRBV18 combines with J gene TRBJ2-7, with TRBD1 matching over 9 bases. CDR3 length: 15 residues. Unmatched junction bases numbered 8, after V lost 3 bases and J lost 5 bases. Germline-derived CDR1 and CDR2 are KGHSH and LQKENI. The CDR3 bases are TGTGCCAGCTCACCGAAGACAGGGGGAGTCCACGAGCAGTACTTC. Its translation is CASSPKTGGVHEQYF.